This is a list of T cell receptor beta chains from one sample in a study of blood T cell repertoires in COVID-19. TCRdb's copy holds only in-frame clones and misses some; the assay was immunoSEQ multiplex PCR. The sample has 200,000 to 250,000 clones, 83% seen once. Sequences were obtained from PBMCs or T cells enriched from blood (not recorded which). All receptors derive from a woman between 45 and 60 years old who had been exposed to COVID-19. CDR3s include the opening cysteine and the closing phenylalanine or tryptophan. Fields, in order: D gene, clone size, J gene, V gene, CDR3 DNA, CDR3 protein. A D gene is named only where the DNA matches it firmly. Rows may omit the clone size; those that give it use once, few, many or a size class.

D: TRBD1; size: -; J: TRBJ1-2; V: TRBV6-6; DNA: TGTGCCAGCAGTACGCCGACAGGGGGCATCTATGGCTACACCTTC; CDR3: CASSTPTGGIYGYTF
D: -; size: -; J: TRBJ1-2; V: TRBV12-3/TRBV12-4; DNA: TGTGCCAGCAGTTTTTTAGGGGCTGGCTACACCTTC; CDR3: CASSFLGAGYTF
D: TRBD1; size: -; J: TRBJ1-1; V: TRBV5-1; DNA: TGCGCCAGCAGCTTCGGGACAGGATACACTGAAGCTTTCTTT; CDR3: CASSFGTGYTEAFF
D: TRBD1; size: -; J: TRBJ2-7; V: TRBV24-1; DNA: TGTGCCACCAGTGATGAAACGGGGACAGGGAAGGAAGAGCAGTACTTC; CDR3: CATSDETGTGKEEQYF
D: -; size: -; J: TRBJ1-2; V: TRBV18; DNA: TGTGCCAGCTCACCACGGGAGACCCGGTCGGGCTACACCTTC; CDR3: CASSPRETRSGYTF
D: -; size: -; J: TRBJ2-1; V: TRBV29-1; DNA: TGCAGCGTTGTTGAGGGTCCAAATGAGCAGTTCTTC; CDR3: CSVVEGPNEQFF
D: -; size: once; J: TRBJ1-2; V: TRBV12-3/TRBV12-4; DNA: TGTGCCAGCAGTTTCGGGGGAGACTATGGCTACACCTTC; CDR3: CASSFGGDYGYTF
D: -; size: -; J: TRBJ2-7; V: TRBV3-1/TRBV3-2; DNA: TGTGCCAGCAGCCGCGGAACTTCCTACGAGCAGTACTTC; CDR3: CASSRGTSYEQYF
D: -; size: -; J: TRBJ2-2; V: TRBV6-5; DNA: TGTGCCAGCCACCGGGGAGGGGAGCTGTTTTTT; CDR3: CASHRGGELFF
D: TRBD1; size: -; J: TRBJ1-1; V: TRBV28; DNA: TGTGCCAGCAGTTTTTCGACAGGGTTATTCGAAGCTTTCTTT; CDR3: CASSFSTGLFEAFF
D: TRBD1; size: -; J: TRBJ1-1; V: TRBV5-5; DNA: TGTGCCAGCAGCTTCTCGGGACAGGGGGCGCAGATTTCTTGGAACACTGAAGCTTTCTTT; CDR3: CASSFSGQGAQISWNTEAFF
D: TRBD1; size: -; J: TRBJ1-6; V: TRBV6-5; DNA: TGTGCCAGCAGGGGTGACAGGGGGGATAATTCACCCCTCCACTTT; CDR3: CASRGDRGDNSPLHF
D: TRBD1; size: once; J: TRBJ2-4; V: TRBV5-8; DNA: TGTGCCAGCAGCACCGGACAGGGGGGTCCCAAAAACATTCAGTACTTC; CDR3: CASSTGQGGPKNIQYF
D: TRBD1; size: -; J: TRBJ2-1; V: TRBV6-5; DNA: TGTGCCAGCCGGGACAGGGGGCCCAATGAGCAGTTCTTC; CDR3: CASRDRGPNEQFF
D: TRBD1; size: -; J: TRBJ2-5; V: TRBV7-9; DNA: TGTGCCAGCAGCATAGGGGACAGGGACCAAGAGACCCAGTACTTC; CDR3: CASSIGDRDQETQYF
D: TRBD1; size: -; J: TRBJ2-7; V: TRBV5-4; DNA: TGTGCCAGCAGCCCGGGGTCCTACAGGGGGCCCTACGAGCAGTACTTC; CDR3: CASSPGSYRGPYEQYF
D: -; size: -; J: TRBJ2-6; V: TRBV5-6; DNA: TGTGCCACCCTCAGGGGATCTGGGGCCAACGTCCTGACTTTC; CDR3: CATLRGSGANVLTF
D: TRBD1; size: -; J: TRBJ1-2; V: TRBV9; DNA: TGTGCCAGCAGCGTAGGGGCAGGGGGAAACTATGGCTACACCTTC; CDR3: CASSVGAGGNYGYTF
D: -; size: -; J: TRBJ1-2; V: TRBV6-6; DNA: TGTGCCAGCAGTTACTCGATGGCGGGGGGCTCTGGCTACACCTTC; CDR3: CASSYSMAGGSGYTF
D: TRBD1; size: once; J: TRBJ1-1; V: TRBV7-2; DNA: TGTGCCAGCAGCTTAGCCCCTTTACAGGGGGAAGCTTTCTTT; CDR3: CASSLAPLQGEAFF
D: -; size: -; J: TRBJ1-1; V: TRBV5-5; DNA: TGTGCCAGCAGCGGAGCCGTGAACACTGAAGCTTTCTTT; CDR3: CASSGAVNTEAFF
D: -; size: -; J: TRBJ1-1; V: TRBV19; DNA: TGTGCCAGTCTCGTTCAGGGAACTGAAGCTTTCTTT; CDR3: CASLVQGTEAFF
D: TRBD1; size: -; J: TRBJ1-1; V: TRBV4-2; DNA: TGTGCCAGCAGCCAAGATTGGGGGGACAGGGGGCTTAAATGGGCTTTCTTT; CDR3: CASSQDWGDRGLKWAFF
D: -; size: -; J: TRBJ1-4; V: TRBV28; DNA: TGTGCCAGCAGTCCCCCGGGGGGCGGCGGCGAAAAACTGTTTTTT; CDR3: CASSPPGGGGEKLFF
D: -; size: -; J: TRBJ1-5; V: TRBV4-1; DNA: TGCGCCAGCAGCCAAGAAGGGAGGAAGAGCAATCAGCCCCAGCATTTT; CDR3: CASSQEGRKSNQPQHF
D: -; size: -; J: TRBJ1-1; V: TRBV7-8; DNA: TGTGCCAGCAGCCGGGGGCTGGGGACTGAAGCTTTCTTT; CDR3: CASSRGLGTEAFF
D: TRBD1; size: -; J: TRBJ1-6; V: TRBV11-2; DNA: TGTGCCAGCAGCTCAGACAGGGCCTCACCCCTCCACTTT; CDR3: CASSSDRASPLHF
D: TRBD1; size: -; J: TRBJ1-2; V: TRBV18; DNA: TGTGCCAGCTCACCAGAGACAGGGGGCCAAGGCTACACCTTC; CDR3: CASSPETGGQGYTF
D: -; size: -; J: TRBJ2-1; V: TRBV19; DNA: TGTGCCAGTAGTTTCCGGACAGCCGCCAATGAGCAGTTCTTC; CDR3: CASSFRTAANEQFF
D: -; size: -; J: TRBJ2-6; V: TRBV27; DNA: TGTGCCAGCAGTCCCTCGCGGAGAACCTACTCTGGGGCCAACGTCCTGACTTTC; CDR3: CASSPSRRTYSGANVLTF
D: TRBD1; size: -; J: TRBJ2-3; V: TRBV7-9; DNA: TGTGCCAGCAGTTCGGGACAGGAGGTTTCGGGTACGCAGTATTTT; CDR3: CASSSGQEVSGTQYF
D: TRBD1; size: -; J: TRBJ1-5; V: TRBV2; DNA: TGTGCCAGCGGGGGAGAAATGACAGGGAACAATCAGCCCCAGCATTTT; CDR3: CASGGEMTGNNQPQHF
D: -; size: -; J: TRBJ2-2; V: TRBV28; DNA: TGTGCCAGCAGTCCATCGACAGACACCGGGGAGCTGTTTTTT; CDR3: CASSPSTDTGELFF
D: TRBD2; size: -; J: TRBJ2-3; V: TRBV10-3; DNA: TGTGCCATCAGTGAGTCGGCTAGCGGGATTTCAGATACGCAGTATTTT; CDR3: CAISESASGISDTQYF
D: TRBD1; size: -; J: TRBJ2-1; V: TRBV12-5; DNA: TGTGCTAGTGGTCTCCGGACAGGGAGGACCAATGAGCAGTTCTTC; CDR3: CASGLRTGRTNEQFF
D: TRBD1; size: -; J: TRBJ1-2; V: TRBV6-2/TRBV6-3; DNA: TGTGCCAGCAGTCCGGGACAGGAGACTAGAAACTATGGCTACACCTTC; CDR3: CASSPGQETRNYGYTF
D: TRBD1; size: -; J: TRBJ1-1; V: TRBV7-9; DNA: TGTGCCAGCAGCCCGGAGGGGGCGATGACTGAAGCTTTCTTT; CDR3: CASSPEGAMTEAFF
D: TRBD1; size: -; J: TRBJ2-2; V: TRBV28; DNA: TGTGCCAGCAGTTCCTCCGGGACAGGCAACACCGGGGAGCTGTTTTTT; CDR3: CASSSSGTGNTGELFF
D: TRBD1; size: -; J: TRBJ2-7; V: TRBV2; DNA: TGTGCCAGCAGTGAATCGACAGGGAAGAACGAGCAGTACTTC; CDR3: CASSESTGKNEQYF
D: -; size: -; J: TRBJ1-1; V: TRBV4-3; DNA: TGCGCCAGCAGCCAAAGTCTCGCGGATGAAGCTTTCTTT; CDR3: CASSQSLADEAFF
D: TRBD1; size: once; J: TRBJ1-6; V: TRBV5-4; DNA: TGTGCCAGCGGTTTCGGACAGGGAGTTATCGGGACGGATTCACCCCTCCACTTT; CDR3: CASGFGQGVIGTDSPLHF
D: -; size: -; J: TRBJ2-2; V: TRBV7-2; DNA: TGTGCCAGCAGCTTAGTGGGCAGAGTTACCGGGGAGCTGTTTTTT; CDR3: CASSLVGRVTGELFF
D: TRBD1; size: -; J: TRBJ1-5; V: TRBV7-2; DNA: TGTGCCAGCAGTCCCAGGGGGGCAAGTAGTCAGCCCCAGCATTTT; CDR3: CASSPRGASSQPQHF
D: -; size: -; J: TRBJ1-2; V: TRBV20-1; DNA: TGCAGTGCCGCGGTAAACTATGGCTACACCTTC; CDR3: CSAAVNYGYTF
D: -; size: -; J: TRBJ1-6; V: TRBV7-8; DNA: TGTGCCAGCAGCTTAGGGAGCAGTTTGTATTCACCCCTCCACTTT; CDR3: CASSLGSSLYSPLHF